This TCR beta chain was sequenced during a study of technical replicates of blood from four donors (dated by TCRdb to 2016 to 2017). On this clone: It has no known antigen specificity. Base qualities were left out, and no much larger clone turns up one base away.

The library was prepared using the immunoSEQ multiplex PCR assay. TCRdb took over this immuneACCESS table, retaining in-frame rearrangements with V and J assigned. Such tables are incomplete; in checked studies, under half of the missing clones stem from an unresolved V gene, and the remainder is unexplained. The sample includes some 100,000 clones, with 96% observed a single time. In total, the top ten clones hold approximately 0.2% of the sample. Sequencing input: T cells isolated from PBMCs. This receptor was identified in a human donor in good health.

CDR3 reads: CASSLERYEQYF. The nucleotides read TGCGCCAGCAGCTTGGAGCGTTACGAGCAGTACTTC. This chain is built from TRBV5-1 and TRBJ2-7; no D gene call is confident. CDR3 length: 12 amino acids, cysteine to phenylalanine. CDR3 DNA only is kept here, 36 bases in frame from base 1. From the germline V gene, CDR1 is SGHRS and CDR2 is YFSETQ. V loses 0 bases, J loses 4 bases, and the germline ends lie 5 bases apart.